These T cell receptor beta chains were read from a single sample in a study of blood T cell repertoires in COVID-19. This table comes from immunoSEQ multiplex PCR, and its TCRdb copy is limited to in-frame clones, with some not included. Here the sample spans around 20,000 clones, roughly 90% being singletons. The material sequenced was peripheral blood. These receptors all come from a human donor in a cohort sampled during active COVID-19. The donor label of this sample is uncertain. Each CDR3 is given with its conserved first and last residue. D genes are given only for firm matches. Some rows have no size entry. The others give once, few or many, or a class for an expanded clone.

TRBV5-4,TRBJ2-3,once,TRBD2,CASSQPRLAGEDTQYF,TGTGCCAGCAGCCAGCCCAGGCTAGCGGGAGAAGATACGCAGTATTTT
TRBV2,TRBJ2-7,.,TRBD2,CASRPGLGLYEQYF,TGTGCCAGCAGACCGGGACTAGGGCTCTACGAGCAGTACTTC
TRBV4-1,TRBJ2-1,.,.,CASSQEGGNEQFF,TGCGCCAGCAGCCAAGAGGGAGGAAATGAGCAGTTCTTC
TRBV2,TRBJ2-5,once,.,CASSPSFQETQYF,TGTGCCAGCAGTCCTAGCTTCCAAGAGACCCAGTACTTC
TRBV2,TRBJ2-7,.,TRBD2,CASSLGTSSTYEQYF,TGTGCCAGCAGTTTAGGGACTAGCAGCACCTACGAGCAGTACTTC
TRBV6-2/TRBV6-3,TRBJ2-7,.,.,CASSYLTNYEQYF,TGTGCCAGCAGTTACCTGACTAACTACGAGCAGTACTTC
TRBV7-3,TRBJ1-2,.,TRBD1,CASSGPTGDGYTF,TGTGCCAGCAGCGGACCGACAGGGGACGGCTACACCTTC
TRBV18,TRBJ2-1,.,.,CASSPPPSPHEQFF,TGTGCCAGCTCACCACCGCCTAGTCCCCATGAGCAGTTCTTC
TRBV7-6,TRBJ2-3,.,TRBD2,CASSAMGRETADTQYF,TGTGCCAGCAGCGCGATGGGGCGGGAGACGGCAGATACGCAGTATTTT
TRBV30,TRBJ2-7,.,TRBD1,CAWSVLRGQGRYEQYF,TGTGCCTGGAGTGTACTACGGGGACAGGGGCGATACGAGCAGTACTTC
TRBV2,TRBJ1-5,.,.,CASSEYGAQDQPQHF,TGTGCCAGCAGTGAATATGGGGCCCAGGATCAGCCCCAGCATTTT
TRBV2,TRBJ2-2,.,TRBD2,CASNGLAANTGELFF,TGTGCCAGCAACGGACTAGCGGCGAACACCGGGGAGCTGTTTTTT
TRBV24-1,TRBJ2-2,.,.,CATRAGRRGGRPGELFF,TGTGCCACTAGGGCGGGGAGGCGGGGAGGTCGTCCTGGGGAGCTGTTTTTT
TRBV10-3,TRBJ1-1,.,TRBD1,CAISESQGLNTEAFF,TGTGCCATCAGTGAGTCACAGGGGCTGAACACTGAAGCTTTCTTT
TRBV19,TRBJ2-5,.,.,CASSMLNGKETQYF,TGTGCCAGTAGTATGTTGAACGGGAAAGAGACCCAGTACTTC
TRBV15,TRBJ2-2,few,.,CATSRTRAGELFF,TGTGCCACCAGCAGGACTAGGGCCGGGGAGCTGTTTTTT
TRBV19,TRBJ2-1,.,.,CASSMSFSPEQFF,TGTGCCAGTAGTATGAGCTTTTCTCCTGAGCAGTTCTTC
TRBV11-1,TRBJ2-2,.,TRBD2,CASSIWRGGAGELFF,TGTGCCAGCAGCATTTGGCGGGGAGGGGCCGGGGAGCTGTTTTTT
TRBV18,TRBJ1-5,.,.,CASSQGISNQPQHF,TGTGCCAGCTCGCAGGGGATTAGCAATCAGCCCCAGCATTTT
TRBV3-1/TRBV3-2,TRBJ1-3,.,.,CASSQGGQGSGNTIYF,TGTGCCAGCAGCCAAGGGGGGCAGGGCTCTGGAAACACCATATATTTT
TRBV18,TRBJ1-1,.,.,CASSPPNRARSGNTEAFF,TGTGCCAGCTCACCACCGAACAGGGCGCGTTCGGGGAACACTGAAGCTTTCTTT
TRBV7-8,TRBJ2-7,once,.,CASSMSRMGGADEQYF,TGTGCCAGCAGCATGAGCCGCATGGGGGGAGCGGACGAGCAGTACTTC
TRBV30,TRBJ2-7,.,.,CAWRTWRGPGAYEQYF,TGTGCCTGGAGGACCTGGAGGGGGCCGGGGGCCTACGAGCAGTACTTC
TRBV20-1,TRBJ2-7,.,.,CSAHPYEQYF,TGCAGTGCCCATCCCTACGAGCAGTACTTC
TRBV5-4,TRBJ2-3,.,TRBD2,CASSLGGTSTDTQYF,TGTGCCAGCAGCCTGGGAGGGACTAGCACAGATACGCAGTATTTT
TRBV7-9,TRBJ2-1,.,TRBD1,CASTSGTGEGSYNEQFF,TGTGCCAGCACCTCCGGGACAGGGGAAGGGTCCTACAATGAGCAGTTCTTC
TRBV19,TRBJ1-5,.,.,CASSIDRGGYSNQPQHF,TGTGCCAGTAGTATAGATCGGGGTGGTTATAGCAATCAGCCCCAGCATTTT
TRBV9,TRBJ2-7,.,TRBD2,CASSPGLASSYEQYF,TGTGCCAGCAGCCCCGGACTAGCGAGCTCCTACGAGCAGTACTTC
TRBV27,TRBJ2-1,.,TRBD2,CASSLRGETSGSNEQFF,TGTGCCAGCAGTTTAAGAGGGGAGACTAGCGGGAGTAATGAGCAGTTCTTC
TRBV28,TRBJ1-4,.,.,CASSPRKTNEKLFF,TGTGCCAGCAGCCCTAGGAAAACTAATGAAAAACTGTTTTTT
TRBV7-9,TRBJ1-1,few,.,CASSPYDSEAFF,TGTGCCAGCAGCCCCTATGACAGTGAAGCTTTCTTT
TRBV10-3,TRBJ2-7,.,.,CAINGENYEQYF,TGTGCCATCAACGGAGAGAACTACGAGCAGTACTTC
TRBV11-1,TRBJ2-7,.,.,CASSAKGIGHEQYF,TGTGCCAGCAGCGCTAAGGGGATTGGTCACGAGCAGTACTTC
TRBV7-2,TRBJ2-5,.,.,CASSLRFEGPETQYF,TGTGCCAGCAGCCTTAGGTTCGAGGGTCCGGAGACCCAGTACTTC
TRBV5-6,TRBJ1-6,.,TRBD1,CASSTPDRANSPLHF,TGTGCCAGCAGCACACCAGACAGGGCGAATTCACCCCTCCACTTT
TRBV7-9,TRBJ2-5,.,TRBD1,CASSSQTGVQETQYF,TGTGCCAGCAGCTCCCAGACAGGGGTCCAAGAGACCCAGTACTTC
TRBV3-1/TRBV3-2,TRBJ2-3,.,.,CASSPHKKGGTDTQYF,TGTGCCAGCAGCCCCCATAAGAAGGGGGGCACAGATACGCAGTATTTT
TRBV6-5,TRBJ2-7,.,TRBD2,CASSPSGGYEQYF,TGTGCCAGCAGTCCTAGCGGCGGGTACGAGCAGTACTTC
TRBV2,TRBJ2-2,.,TRBD1,CASRGGTGFIGELFF,TGTGCCAGCAGAGGGGGGACAGGGTTCATCGGGGAGCTGTTTTTT
TRBV18,TRBJ1-4,.,TRBD1,CASSRDRAENEKLFF,TGTGCCAGCTCAAGGGACAGGGCGGAAAATGAAAAACTGTTTTTT
TRBV10-3,TRBJ2-1,.,TRBD2,CAISESSGKGSYNEQFF,TGTGCCATCAGTGAGTCTAGCGGGAAAGGCTCCTACAATGAGCAGTTCTTC
TRBV15,TRBJ2-7,.,TRBD1,CATSSRDRAYEQYF,TGTGCCACCAGCTCCCGGGACAGAGCGTACGAGCAGTACTTC
TRBV5-1,TRBJ2-5,.,.,CASSFSYEETQYF,TGCGCCAGCAGCTTTAGCTACGAAGAGACCCAGTACTTC
TRBV4-2,TRBJ1-5,few,TRBD1,CASSQDPGQFPHQPQHF,TGTGCCAGCAGCCAAGATCCGGGACAGTTTCCCCATCAGCCCCAGCATTTT
TRBV3-1/TRBV3-2,TRBJ2-3,.,TRBD1,CASSQGQGPDTQYF,TGTGCCAGCAGCCAAGGACAGGGGCCAGATACGCAGTATTTT